This T cell receptor beta chain was recorded in a study of blood T cell repertoires in COVID-19. Trimming cost V 4 bases and J 4 bases; bases outside gene matches: 11. Per germline, CDR1 LNHDA and CDR2 SQIVND (reference sequence). The CDR3 runs to 17 residues. In the original analysis: How many nucleated cells were present was estimated from reference gene primer amplification. Data came from immunoSEQ multiplex PCR; TCRdb stores just in-frame clones and leaves some out. Clone size and V and J calls were adopted from that table, with D and trimming inferred from the DNA. The sample holds some 200,000 clones, 87% seen once. In this sample, this clone turned up a few times. In assigning cohorts, the study relied on participant-reported clinical history.

The chain joins TRBV19 to TRBJ1-1; TRBD1 aligns across 11 bases. The sequence derives from a woman younger than 45 who had recovered from COVID-19. The sample taken for sequencing was PBMCs or T cells enriched from blood (not recorded which). The CDR3 loop reads CASSRGGGQGAATEAFF. Here the CDR3 DNA reads TGTGCCAGTAGTAGGGGTGGAGGACAGGGGGCTGCCACTGAAGCTTTCTTT.